This T cell receptor (beta chain) was captured by sequencing in a study of T cell responses to AZD1222 COVID-19 vaccine. The study's findings and limits: Donors skewed white British and female; clonal diversity was possibly underestimated. Among vaccine-associated CD4 TCRs, coverage spanned spike, with dominance at 160-218 and 743-854. A rise in Spike-specific TCR breadth and depth followed two AZD1222 doses.

Method: immunoSEQ multiplex PCR; TCRdb's copy keeps in-frame clones and lacks some. The profile shows 120,000 to 150,000 clones, roughly 84% of them singletons. As concerns this clone: The antigen remains unidentified.

Germline V gene lookup returns CDR1 SEHNR and CDR2 FQNEAQ (reference sequence). This CDR3 contains 15 residues. Between the trimmed V and J ends, which lost 1 base and 0 bases, there was a span of 6 bases. This receptor was identified in an adult who received the AZD1222 COVID-19 vaccine. The sample consisted of peripheral blood, taken 28 days after the second AZD1222 dose. The rearrangement joins TRBV7-9 to TRBJ2-2; the D is unclear. CDR3 sequence (DNA): TGTGCCAGCAGCTTAGAACGGTCGAACACCGGGGAGCTGTTTTTT. Residues: CASSLERSNTGELFF.